This T cell receptor beta chain was identified in a study of blood T cell repertoires in COVID-19. Background on the study: The United States, Italy and Spain were the sources of the acute and convalescent COVID-19 samples.

The germline V and J ends were trimmed by 6 bases and 8 bases, with 22 bases remaining between them. Germline CDR1 MNHEY, CDR2 SMNVEV (reference sequence). The CDR3 totals 15 residues. Generated by immunoSEQ multiplex PCR, the TCRdb table keeps only in-frame clones and is missing some. The sample consists of some 80,000 clones, approximately 82% of them appearing once. The chain employs TRBV27 and TRBJ1-2; D is unresolved. The material sequenced was peripheral blood. This TCR derives from a human donor in a cohort sampled during active COVID-19. The CDR3 loop is CASRSAPSRSVGYTF. CDR3 DNA sequence: TGTGCCAGCAGATCCGCCCCATCTAGATCCGTGGGCTACACCTTC.